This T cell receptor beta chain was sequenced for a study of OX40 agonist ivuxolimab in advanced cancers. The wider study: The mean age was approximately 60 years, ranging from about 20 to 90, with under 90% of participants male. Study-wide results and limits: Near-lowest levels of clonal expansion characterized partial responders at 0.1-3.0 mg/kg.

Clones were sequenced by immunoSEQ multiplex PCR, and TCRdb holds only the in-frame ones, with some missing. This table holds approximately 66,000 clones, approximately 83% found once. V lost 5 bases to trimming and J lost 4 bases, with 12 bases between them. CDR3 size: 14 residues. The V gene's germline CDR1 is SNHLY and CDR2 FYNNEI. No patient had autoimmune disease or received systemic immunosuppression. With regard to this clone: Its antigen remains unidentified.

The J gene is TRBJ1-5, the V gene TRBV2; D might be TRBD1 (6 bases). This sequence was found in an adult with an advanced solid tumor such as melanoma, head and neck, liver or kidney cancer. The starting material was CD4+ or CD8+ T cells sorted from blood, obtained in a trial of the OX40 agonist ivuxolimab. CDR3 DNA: TGTGCCAGCAGTCCCCCGGGGGCTAATCAGCCCCAGCATTTT. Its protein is CASSPPGANQPQHF. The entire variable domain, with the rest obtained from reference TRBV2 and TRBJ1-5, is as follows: EPEVTQTPSHQVTQMGQEVILRCVPISNHLYFYWYRQILGQKVEFLVSFYNNEISEKSEIFDDQFSVERPDGSNFTLKIRSTKLEDSAMYFCASSPPGANQPQHFGDGTRLSIL.